This T cell receptor (beta chain) was recorded in a study of shared clonotypes between healthy human individuals. Study-wide results and caveats: Sampling included only blood; tissue repertoires likely differ.

Trimming stripped 4 bases from V and 10 bases from J, with 17 bases between. Germline V CDR1 and CDR2: SGHTA, FQGTGA. This CDR3 is built from 14 residues. Points on this clone: The antigen is unknown.

Clones were read by immunoSEQ multiplex PCR, and TCRdb kept only the in-frame ones, dropping some. The sample includes some 2,500,000 clones, over 85% of them seen just once. Sequencing input: naive CD4+ T cells from PBMCs. The subset is: CD45RA+ positively selected. The rearrangement links TRBV7-3 to TRBJ2-1, with a tentative D call TRBD2 (6 bases). The receptor was isolated from a man between 18 and 29 years old in good health. Some clones in this sample may be carry-over from other donors' samples. Here the CDR3 DNA reads TGTGCCAGCAGCTCAGGGACCCACGGAGGGGAGCAGTTCTTC. Amino acids: CASSSGTHGGEQFF.